This T cell receptor beta chain is from a study of T cells after yellow fever vaccination. This clonotype appeared many times. This CDR3 is 16 amino acids long. CDR1 and CDR2 (germline): LGHNA, YSLEER. V was cut by 0 bases and J by 7 bases, with 18 bases left in between. TCRdb used MiXCR to reprocess the 5' RACE reads, holding one entry per CDR3 protein. This table holds a few hundred thousand distinct CDR3 sequences, around 12% found once. The source material was CD4+ T cells sorted from PBMCs, sampled 15 days after the yellow fever booster vaccination. The rearrangement uses TRBV4-3 and TRBJ1-2; no clear D gene. The receptor comes from a man aged 18 to 35 who received the YFV17D yellow fever vaccine. The CDR3 here is CASSQEAWAKSTGYTF. For the CDR3, the DNA is TGCGCCAGCAGCCAAGAAGCCTGGGCGAAATCGACTGGCTACACCTTC.